Reported below is one T cell receptor (beta chain). Its antigen is as yet unknown. Every TCR beta cDNA library bore unique molecular identifiers. TCRdb re-derived calls from the PCR reads in MiXCR, one entry per CDR3 protein. Of some 500,000 distinct CDR3 sequences in the sample, nearly 45% are singletons; the top ten hold 12%. V was clipped by 3 bases and J by 2 bases, with 13 bases between them. The germline gives CDR1 LGHNT, CDR2 FRNRAP. The CDR3 has 15 amino acids. This record comes from a study of post-analysis software for immune sequencing data. General study points: The study found TRBV5-6, TRBV5-1 and TRBV20-1 among several TRBV segments more frequent in patients than controls.

This TCR came from a girl aged 5-17 years with multiple sclerosis. V usage is TRBV12-5 and J usage is TRBJ2-5; a possible D gene is TRBD1 (6 bases). Source material: blood. The CDR3 spells CASGFFKQGQETQYF. CDR3 bases: TGTGCTAGTGGTTTTTTTAAACAGGGACAAGAGACCCAGTACTTC.